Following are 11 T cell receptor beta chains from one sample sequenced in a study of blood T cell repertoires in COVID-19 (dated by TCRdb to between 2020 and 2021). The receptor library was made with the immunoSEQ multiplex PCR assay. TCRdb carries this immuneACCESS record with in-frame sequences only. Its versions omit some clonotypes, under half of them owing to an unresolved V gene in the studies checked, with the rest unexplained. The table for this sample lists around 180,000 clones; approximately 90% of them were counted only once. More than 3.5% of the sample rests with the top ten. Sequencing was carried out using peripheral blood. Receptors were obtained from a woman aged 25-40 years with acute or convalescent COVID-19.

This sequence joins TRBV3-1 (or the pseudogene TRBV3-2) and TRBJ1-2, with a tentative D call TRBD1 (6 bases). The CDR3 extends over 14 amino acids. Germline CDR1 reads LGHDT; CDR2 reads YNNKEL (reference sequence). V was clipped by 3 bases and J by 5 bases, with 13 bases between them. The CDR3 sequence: CASSQDREPYGYTF. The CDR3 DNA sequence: TGTGCCAGCAGCCAGGACAGAGAACCTTATGGCTACACCTTC.

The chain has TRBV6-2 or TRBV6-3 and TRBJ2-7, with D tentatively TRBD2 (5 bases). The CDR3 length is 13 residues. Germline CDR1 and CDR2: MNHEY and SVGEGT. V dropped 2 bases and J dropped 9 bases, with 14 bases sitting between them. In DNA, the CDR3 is TGTGCCAGCAGTTACCCACCCTTGGGGAGGCAGTACTTC. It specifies CASSYPPLGRQYF.

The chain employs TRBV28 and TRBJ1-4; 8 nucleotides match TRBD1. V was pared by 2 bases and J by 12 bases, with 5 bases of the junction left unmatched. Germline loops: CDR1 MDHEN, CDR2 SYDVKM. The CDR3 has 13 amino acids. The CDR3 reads CASSLGTGAELFF. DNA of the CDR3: TGTGCCAGCAGTTTAGGGACAGGTGCGGAACTGTTTTTT.

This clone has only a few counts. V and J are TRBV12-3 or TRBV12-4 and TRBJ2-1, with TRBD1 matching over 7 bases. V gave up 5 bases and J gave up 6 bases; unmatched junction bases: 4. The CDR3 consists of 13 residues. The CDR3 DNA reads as TGTGCCAGCAGTCAAGGGACAGTCAATGAGCAGTTCTTC. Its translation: CASSQGTVNEQFF.

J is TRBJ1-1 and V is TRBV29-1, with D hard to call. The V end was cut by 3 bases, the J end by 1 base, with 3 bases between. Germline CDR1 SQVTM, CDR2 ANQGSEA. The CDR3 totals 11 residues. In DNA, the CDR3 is TGCAGCGTTGACAGGAACACTGAAGCTTTCTTT. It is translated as CSVDRNTEAFF.

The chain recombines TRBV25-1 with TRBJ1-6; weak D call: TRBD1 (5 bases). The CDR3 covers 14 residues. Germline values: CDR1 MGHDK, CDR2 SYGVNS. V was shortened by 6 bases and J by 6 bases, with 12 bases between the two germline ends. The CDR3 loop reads CASSSWGVNSPLHF. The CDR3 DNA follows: TGTGCCAGCAGCTCTTGGGGGGTTAATTCACCCCTCCACTTT. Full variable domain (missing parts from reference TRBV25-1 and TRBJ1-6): EADIYQTPRYLVIGTGKKITLECSQTMGHDKMYWYQQDPGMELHLIHYSYGVNSTEKGDLSSESTVSRIRTEHFPLTLESARPSHTSQYLCASSSWGVNSPLHFGNGTRLTVT.

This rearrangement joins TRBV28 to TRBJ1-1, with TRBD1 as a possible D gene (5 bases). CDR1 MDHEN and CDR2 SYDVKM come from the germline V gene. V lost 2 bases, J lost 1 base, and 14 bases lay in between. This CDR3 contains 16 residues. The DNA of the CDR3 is TGTGCCAGCAGTTTAACCCCAGGGTCTGGGAACACTGAAGCTTTCTTT. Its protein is CASSLTPGSGNTEAFF.

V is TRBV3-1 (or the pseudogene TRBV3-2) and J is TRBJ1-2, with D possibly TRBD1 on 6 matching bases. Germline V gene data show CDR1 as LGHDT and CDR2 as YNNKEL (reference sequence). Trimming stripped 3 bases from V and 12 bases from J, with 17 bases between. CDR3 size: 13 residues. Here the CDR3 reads CASSHPSGGGHTF. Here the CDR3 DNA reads TGTGCCAGCAGCCACCCGTCGGGGGGGGGCCACACCTTC.

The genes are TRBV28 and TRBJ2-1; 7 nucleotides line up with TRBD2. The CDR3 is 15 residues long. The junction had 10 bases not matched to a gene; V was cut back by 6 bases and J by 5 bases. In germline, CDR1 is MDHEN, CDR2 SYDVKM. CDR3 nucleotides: TGTGCCAGCAGCCTGGGGGGGGAGGGAGACAATGAGCAGTTCTTC. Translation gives CASSLGGEGDNEQFF.

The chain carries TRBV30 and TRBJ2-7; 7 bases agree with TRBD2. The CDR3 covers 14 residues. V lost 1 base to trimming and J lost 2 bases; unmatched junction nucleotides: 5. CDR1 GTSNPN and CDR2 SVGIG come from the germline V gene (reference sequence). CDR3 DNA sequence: TGTGCCTGGAGTGGGGGGGGTAAGGCCTACGAGCAGTACTTC. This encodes CAWSGGGKAYEQYF.

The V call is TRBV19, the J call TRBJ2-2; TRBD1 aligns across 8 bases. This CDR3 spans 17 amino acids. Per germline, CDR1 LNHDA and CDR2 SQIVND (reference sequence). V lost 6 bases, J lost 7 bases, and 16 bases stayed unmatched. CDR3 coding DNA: TGTGCCAGTAGGGAGCACTCGGGACAGGCCATAGACGGGGAGCTGTTTTTT. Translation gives CASREHSGQAIDGELFF. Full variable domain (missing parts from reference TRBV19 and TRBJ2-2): DGGITQSPKYLFRKEGQNVTLSCEQNLNHDAMYWYRQDPGQGLRLIYYSQIVNDFQKGDIAEGYSVSREKKESFPLTVTSAQKNPTAFYLCASREHSGQAIDGELFFGEGSRLTVL.